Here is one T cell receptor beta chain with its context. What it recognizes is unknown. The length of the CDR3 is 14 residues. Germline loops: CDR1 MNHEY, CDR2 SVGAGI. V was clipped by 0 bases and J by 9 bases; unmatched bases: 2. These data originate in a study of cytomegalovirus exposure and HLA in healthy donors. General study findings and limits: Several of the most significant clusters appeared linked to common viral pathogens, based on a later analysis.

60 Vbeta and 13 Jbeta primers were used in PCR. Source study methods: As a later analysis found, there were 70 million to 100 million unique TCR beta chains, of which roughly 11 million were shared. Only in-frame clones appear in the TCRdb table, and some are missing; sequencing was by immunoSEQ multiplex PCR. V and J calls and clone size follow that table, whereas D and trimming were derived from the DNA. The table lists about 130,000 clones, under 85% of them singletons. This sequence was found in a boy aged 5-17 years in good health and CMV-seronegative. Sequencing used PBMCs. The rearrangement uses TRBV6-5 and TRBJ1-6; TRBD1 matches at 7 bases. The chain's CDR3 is CASSYSAGGSPLHF. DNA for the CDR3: TGTGCCAGCAGTTACTCCGCAGGGGGTTCACCCCTCCACTTT.